The 22 T cell receptor beta chains given below trace back to one sample, sequenced in a study of T-cell reconstitution after alpha-beta-depleted transplantation in children. Unique molecular identifiers featured in how the TCRbeta library was prepared. TCRdb analysed the PCR reads with MiXCR anew, one entry per CDR3 protein. The profile shows more than 450,000 distinct CDR3 sequences, 18% of them singletons. Sequenced material: PBMCs from the stem cell graft donor, taken from the stem cell graft. These receptor sequences come from a human donor who donated a stem cell graft to a child with acute lymphoblastic leukemia.

This clonotype occurred a few times. This rearrangement joins TRBV12-3 or TRBV12-4 to TRBJ2-1, with 7 bases aligning to TRBD1. The CDR3 totals 12 residues. V trimming: 6 bases; J trimming: 8 bases; junction bases outside the gene matches: 4. The CDR3 sequence is CASSPGTDEQFF. Here the CDR3 DNA reads TGTGCCAGCAGCCCCGGGACAGATGAGCAGTTCTTC.

The rearrangement joins TRBV20-1 to TRBJ1-5; possibly TRBD1 for D (6 bases). The CDR3 spans 12 residues. Per germline, CDR1 DFQATT and CDR2 SNEGSKA (reference sequence). Trimming shortened V by 7 bases and J by 3 bases, and 10 bases separated the two germline ends. Here the CDR3 DNA reads TGCAGTGTTAGGGACATCAATCAGCCCCAGCATTTT. Translating it yields CSVRDINQPQHF.

This clonotype has only a few counts. V and J are TRBV18 and TRBJ1-1; D is uncertain. This CDR3 contains 14 residues. Germline CDR1 and CDR2: KGHSH and LQKENI. Deletions cut 2 bases from V and 4 bases from J, with 11 bases between. The CDR3 DNA reads TGTGCCAGCTCACCATCTGCGTCGATCACTGAAGCTTTCTTT. It is translated as CASSPSASITEAFF.

This clonotype occurred a few times. V is TRBV2 and J is TRBJ2-7; 7 nucleotides line up with TRBD2. The germline V gene has CDR1 SNHLY and CDR2 FYNNEI. The CDR3 totals 17 residues. With 5 bases clipped from V and 1 base from J, the junction kept 14 bases outside the gene matches. CDR3 loop: CASSPPGLAVTSYEQYF. As DNA, the CDR3 is TGTGCCAGCAGTCCTCCGGGGCTAGCGGTTACTTCCTACGAGCAGTACTTC.

The chain links TRBV6-1 to TRBJ1-3; D unresolved. The CDR3 totals 14 residues. Trimming removed 6 bases from V and 0 bases from J, with 9 bases in between. In germline, CDR1 is MNHNS, CDR2 SASEGT. Here the CDR3 DNA reads TGTGCCAGCAGACACCTTACCTCTGGAAACACCATATATTTT. Encoded protein: CASRHLTSGNTIYF.

This clonotype was observed a handful of times. V and J are TRBV19 and TRBJ1-2; D call uncertain. The CDR3 length is 12 residues. Germline-derived CDR1 and CDR2 are LNHDA and SQIVND (reference sequence). Trimming took off 7 bases at V and 6 bases at J, with 12 bases between the two ends. The CDR3 sequence is CASIGREDGYTF. The CDR3 region has the DNA TGTGCCAGTATCGGACGGGAAGATGGCTACACCTTC.

The chain has TRBV7-9 and TRBJ2-1; no reliable D call. Germline V lookup: CDR1 SEHNR, CDR2 FQNEAQ (reference sequence). The CDR3 is 12 residues long. Between the trimmed V and J ends, which lost 3 bases and 8 bases, there was a span of 8 bases. CDR3 region: CASSLSGYEQFF. CDR3 coding DNA: TGTGCCAGCAGCTTGTCCGGGTATGAGCAGTTCTTC.

V gene TRBV15 combines with J gene TRBJ2-2, with 7 bases matching TRBD1. V lost 0 bases and J lost 3; bases outside the gene matches: 4. This CDR3 is built from 16 residues. The germline CDR1 and CDR2 sequences are LNHNV and YYDKDF (reference sequence). This chain's CDR3 is CATSRDRTGYTGELFF. The CDR3, as DNA: TGTGCCACCAGCAGAGACAGGACAGGCTACACCGGGGAGCTGTTTTTT.

This clonotype was recorded at least ten times. The chain combines TRBV6-1 with TRBJ2-3; TRBD2 might be the D (6 bases). The germline CDR1 and CDR2 sequences are MNHNS and SASEGT. The CDR3 covers 15 residues. Trimming took 6 bases from V and 1 from J, leaving 14 bases between them. In DNA, the CDR3 is TGTGCCAGCAGACGAGCCGGGACTGGCACAGATACGCAGTATTTT. Protein sequence: CASRRAGTGTDTQYF.

This chain connects TRBV3-1 to TRBJ1-2, with D possibly TRBD1 on 5 matching bases. V lost 0 bases and J lost 1, with 12 bases in between. Germline V gene sequence: CDR1 LGHDT, CDR2 YNNKEL (reference sequence). The CDR3 spans 16 residues. This CDR3 reads CASSQDLYRINYGYTF. The CDR3 DNA is TGTGCCAGCAGCCAAGATCTCTACAGGATTAACTATGGCTACACCTTC. Together with reference TRBV3-1 and TRBJ1-2, the CDR3 gives the full variable domain: DTAVSQTPKYLVTQMGNDKSIKCEQNLGHDTMYWYKQDSKKFLKIMFSYNNKELIINETVPNRFSPKSPDKAHLNLHINSLELGDSAVYFCASSQDLYRINYGYTFGSGTRLTVV.

The J gene is TRBJ2-1, the V gene TRBV9, with TRBD1 matching 8 bases. In germline, CDR1 is SGDLS, CDR2 YYNGEE. The CDR3 contains 17 residues. V was clipped by 3 bases and J by 5 bases; unmatched bases: 13. The CDR3 loop reads CASSERGQVLINNEQFF. The CDR3 DNA reads TGTGCCAGCAGCGAGAGGGGACAGGTCCTAATTAACAATGAGCAGTTCTTC.

This clonotype was picked up a small number of times. The V gene is TRBV6-5, the J gene TRBJ1-5; D gene unclear. V was shortened by 2 bases and J by 6 bases, with 11 bases between the two germline ends. Germline CDR1 reads MNHEY; CDR2 reads SVGAGI. The CDR3 contains 14 residues. Here the CDR3 DNA reads TGTGCCAGCAGTTACGAGGTCGAGGGTCAGCCCCAGCATTTT. It is translated as CASSYEVEGQPQHF.

This clonotype was recorded a few times. This chain joins TRBV4-1 and TRBJ1-1; D unclear. Between the trimmed V and J ends, which lost 1 base and 3 bases, there was a span of 12 bases. CDR1 is MGHRA, CDR2 YSYEKL, per germline. This CDR3 comprises 15 residues. The CDR3 is CASSQVAAIDTEAFF. The CDR3 nucleotides are TGCGCCAGCAGCCAAGTCGCTGCGATAGACACTGAAGCTTTCTTT.

The V call is TRBV12-3 or TRBV12-4, the J call TRBJ2-1, with D possibly being TRBD2 (5 bases). With 4 bases removed from V and 8 bases from J, the gap between germline ends came to 12 bases. The CDR3 runs 13 residues. The CDR3 reads CASSSMDFYEQFF. In nucleotides, the CDR3 is TGTGCCAGCAGTTCCATGGACTTTTATGAGCAGTTCTTC.

The V gene is TRBV7-2, the J gene TRBJ1-1; 12 bases match TRBD1. CDR3 length: 16 amino acids. CDR1 and CDR2 (germline): SGHTA, FQGNSA. V gave up 5 bases and J gave up 3 bases; unmatched junction bases: 7. CDR3 sequence: CASSLGTGGLDTEAFF. In DNA form, the CDR3 reads TGTGCCAGCAGCCTAGGGACAGGGGGCTTAGACACTGAAGCTTTCTTT.

This clonotype was detected only a few times. The rearrangement uses TRBV9 and TRBJ1-1; no clear D. CDR3 length equals 14 residues. The germline CDR1 and CDR2 sequences are SGDLS and YYNGEE. Deletions cut 4 bases from V and 0 bases from J, with 10 bases between. The CDR3 DNA reads TGTGCCAGCAGCCCTCCCCCCATGAACACTGAAGCTTTCTTT. This translates into CASSPPPMNTEAFF.

This chain links TRBV6-2 or TRBV6-3 with TRBJ2-2; TRBD2 matches at 11 bases. The V and J ends lost 2 bases and 7 bases, in that order; junction bases with no gene match: 3. CDR1 and CDR2 (germline): MNHEY, SVGEGT. This CDR3 region has 15 residues. The CDR3 loop is CASSYGLAGVGELFF. For the CDR3, the DNA is TGTGCCAGCAGTTACGGACTAGCGGGTGTCGGGGAGCTGTTTTTT.

This clonotype was seen a handful of times. This rearrangement joins TRBV12-3 or TRBV12-4 to TRBJ2-5; perhaps TRBD1 as D (6 bases). The CDR3 covers 14 residues. V was shortened by 6 bases and J by 5 bases, with 16 bases between the two germline ends. DNA for the CDR3: TGTGCCAGCAGCCAAATCGACAGGACGGAGACCCAGTACTTC. Amino acid sequence: CASSQIDRTETQYF.

This clonotype was counted between two and nine times. The chain links TRBV20-1 to TRBJ1-5; D gene unclear. The CDR3 consists of 12 residues. Germline assignment: CDR1 DFQATT and CDR2 SNEGSKA (reference sequence). V shed 3 bases and J shed 7 bases, with 10 bases lying between them. CDR3 amino acids: CSARKGFQPQHF. In DNA form, the CDR3 reads TGCAGTGCTAGGAAGGGTTTCCAGCCCCAGCATTTT.

The V call is TRBV29-1, the J call TRBJ1-2; maybe TRBD1 (5 bases). The CDR3 extends over 12 amino acids. Per germline, CDR1 SQVTM and CDR2 ANQGSEA. Trimming took 4 bases from V and 8 from J, leaving 14 bases between them. The CDR3 spells CSVGGPELGYTF. The CDR3, as DNA: TGCAGCGTTGGGGGCCCGGAGTTGGGCTACACCTTC.

This clonotype was observed once. This chain connects TRBV11-2 to TRBJ2-2; D not certain. The germline V gene encodes CDR1 SGHAT and CDR2 FQNNGV. This CDR3 spans 15 amino acids. Trimming shortened V by 1 base and J by 5 bases, and 11 bases separated the two germline ends. The CDR3 DNA follows: TGTGCCAGCAGCTTAGGGCAAGCGTTGACCGGGGAGCTGTTTTTT. Translated, it gives CASSLGQALTGELFF.

This clonotype was found a few times. The gene calls are TRBV21-1 and TRBJ2-1; the D segment call TRBD1 is taken from the table without a DNA check. TRBV21-1 is described as a pseudogene. The CDR3 sequence is 11 residues long. Written as DNA, the CDR3 is TGTGCCAGCAGAACAGGGTTGTCGCAGTTCTTC. Translating it yields CASRTGLSQFF.